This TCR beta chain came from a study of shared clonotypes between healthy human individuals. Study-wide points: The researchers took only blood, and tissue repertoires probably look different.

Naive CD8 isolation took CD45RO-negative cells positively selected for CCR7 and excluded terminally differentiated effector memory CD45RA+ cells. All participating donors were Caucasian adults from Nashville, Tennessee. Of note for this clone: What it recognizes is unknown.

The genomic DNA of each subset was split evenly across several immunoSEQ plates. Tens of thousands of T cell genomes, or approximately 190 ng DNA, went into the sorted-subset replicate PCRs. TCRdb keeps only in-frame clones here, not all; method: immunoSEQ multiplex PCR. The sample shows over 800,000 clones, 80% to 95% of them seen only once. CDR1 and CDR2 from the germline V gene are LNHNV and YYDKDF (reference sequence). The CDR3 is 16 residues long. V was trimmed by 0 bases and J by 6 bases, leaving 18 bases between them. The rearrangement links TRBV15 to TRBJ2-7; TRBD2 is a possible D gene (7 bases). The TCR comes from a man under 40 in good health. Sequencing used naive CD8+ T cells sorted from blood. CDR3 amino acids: CATSRDRGGSAGEQYF. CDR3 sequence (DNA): TGTGCCACCAGCAGAGATCGCGGGGGCTCAGCGGGCGAGCAGTACTTC.